This T cell receptor (beta chain) is from a study of shared clonotypes between healthy human individuals. Using immunoSEQ multiplex PCR, the repertoire was profiled, and TCRdb retains in-frame clones only, with some absent. In the table there are some 470,000 clones, over 60% of which are singletons. V was trimmed by 8 bases and J by 2 bases, leaving 15 bases between them. Germline V lookup: CDR1 MNHEY, CDR2 SMNVEV (reference sequence). The CDR3 spans 14 residues. This clone has only one observation. The sequenced sample consisted of PBMCs. This chain uses TRBV27 with TRBJ1-2; weak D call: TRBD1 (5 bases). The receptor was derived from a woman aged 40 to 50 in good health. Some clones in this sample may be carry-over from other donors' samples. The CDR3 nucleotides read TGTGCCAGCGCGATCGGTCGGGGGAACTATGGCTACACCTTC. Translation gives CASAIGRGNYGYTF.